The rows below give T cell receptor beta chains drawn from one sample of a study of blood T cell repertoires in COVID-19. Libraries were prepared by immunoSEQ multiplex PCR; TCRdb keeps only in-frame clonotypes and omits some of them. The table has about 71,000 clones, about four fifths seen once. Sequencing was performed on peripheral blood. These receptors originate from a man between 65 and 85 years old with acute or convalescent COVID-19. The CDR3 runs from the conserved cysteine through the conserved F or W. A D gene is named only where the DNA matches it firmly. Expanded clones are given a class, and other clones once, few, many or no size at all.

CDR3 DNA: TGTGCCAGCACCGAAGTAGCGGGAGGTTACAATGAGCAGTTCTTC
CDR3 protein: CASTEVAGGYNEQFF
clone size: NA
D gene: TRBD2
V gene: TRBV6-5
J gene: TRBJ2-1

CDR3 DNA: TGCGCCAGCAGACCTACTAGCGCCTATGAGCAGTTCTTC
CDR3 protein: CASRPTSAYEQFF
clone size: NA
D gene: TRBD2
V gene: TRBV5-1
J gene: TRBJ2-1

CDR3 DNA: TGCGCCAGCAGCTTGGCCGGCGGGAGTGGTTGGCTCCGGACAGATACGCAGTATTTT
CDR3 protein: CASSLAGGSGWLRTDTQYF
clone size: NA
D gene: TRBD2
V gene: TRBV5-1
J gene: TRBJ2-3

CDR3 DNA: TGTGCCAGCAGCTTAGGTCAACAGGGTCGGGACACCGGGGAGCTGTTTTTT
CDR3 protein: CASSLGQQGRDTGELFF
clone size: once
D gene: NA
V gene: TRBV11-2
J gene: TRBJ2-2

CDR3 DNA: TGTGCTAGCCGAGAGGGCATAGGCTACGAGCAGTACTTC
CDR3 protein: CASREGIGYEQYF
clone size: NA
D gene: NA
V gene: TRBV12-5
J gene: TRBJ2-7

CDR3 DNA: TGTGCCAGCAGCTTTGGGCCGAACCGCCAAGAGACCCAGTACTTC
CDR3 protein: CASSFGPNRQETQYF
clone size: once
D gene: NA
V gene: TRBV5-4
J gene: TRBJ2-5

CDR3 DNA: TGTGCCTGGAGTGGGGCTAGCGAAGCCGGGGAGCTGTTTTTT
CDR3 protein: CAWSGASEAGELFF
clone size: NA
D gene: NA
V gene: TRBV30
J gene: TRBJ2-2

CDR3 DNA: TGTGCCAGCAGCCAAGGAGCGGTCACGGGGGGTCGGGGTGAAAAACTGTTTTTT
CDR3 protein: CASSQGAVTGGRGEKLFF
clone size: NA
D gene: NA
V gene: TRBV3-1/TRBV3-2
J gene: TRBJ1-4

CDR3 DNA: TGCGCCAGCAGCTCGGCGGGGACCGGGGAGCTGTTTTTT
CDR3 protein: CASSSAGTGELFF
clone size: many
D gene: NA
V gene: TRBV5-1
J gene: TRBJ2-2

CDR3 DNA: TGTGCCAGCAGGGTCAGGATGAACACTGAAGCTTTCTTT
CDR3 protein: CASRVRMNTEAFF
clone size: NA
D gene: NA
V gene: TRBV11-2
J gene: TRBJ1-1

CDR3 DNA: TGTGCCAGCAGCTCAAGCAGGGGGTCGCGTGGCTACACCTTC
CDR3 protein: CASSSSRGSRGYTF
clone size: NA
D gene: TRBD1
V gene: TRBV7-2
J gene: TRBJ1-2

CDR3 DNA: TGTGCCACCAGCAGAGGGGACACGAGCTCCTACGAGCAGTACTTC
CDR3 protein: CATSRGDTSSYEQYF
clone size: NA
D gene: NA
V gene: TRBV15
J gene: TRBJ2-7

CDR3 DNA: TGTGCCTGGAGTGTTGTGTTGGAGGTCCGCTCTGGAAACACCATATATTTT
CDR3 protein: CAWSVVLEVRSGNTIYF
clone size: NA
D gene: NA
V gene: TRBV30
J gene: TRBJ1-3

CDR3 DNA: TGTGCCAGCAGCTCATCAGGGTCCTATGGCTACACCTTC
CDR3 protein: CASSSSGSYGYTF
clone size: NA
D gene: NA
V gene: TRBV7-9
J gene: TRBJ1-2

CDR3 DNA: TGTGCCAGCAGTCCCGGACTAGCGGGGGTGAACACCGGGGAGCTGTTTTTT
CDR3 protein: CASSPGLAGVNTGELFF
clone size: NA
D gene: TRBD2
V gene: TRBV6-6
J gene: TRBJ2-2

CDR3 DNA: TGTGCCAGCAGCCAAGATATGAGGTGGAGCGGCTACACCTTC
CDR3 protein: CASSQDMRWSGYTF
clone size: NA
D gene: NA
V gene: TRBV14
J gene: TRBJ1-2

CDR3 DNA: TGTGCTAGTGGTTTGGCCTTTTGGGACAGGGGGGGTAGTGAGCAGTTCTTC
CDR3 protein: CASGLAFWDRGGSEQFF
clone size: NA
D gene: TRBD1
V gene: TRBV12-5
J gene: TRBJ2-1

CDR3 DNA: TGTGCCAGCAATCTGGGTCCTGCGGGCGAGCAGTACTTC
CDR3 protein: CASNLGPAGEQYF
clone size: NA
D gene: NA
V gene: TRBV6-5
J gene: TRBJ2-7

CDR3 DNA: TGTGCCAGCAGTCCGGACTGGCCGAGCTCCTACGAGCAGTACTTC
CDR3 protein: CASSPDWPSSYEQYF
clone size: NA
D gene: NA
V gene: TRBV6-5
J gene: TRBJ2-7

CDR3 DNA: TGTGCCAGCGGGGTGAGCGGGCTCGAGGGTAATGAGCAGTTCTTC
CDR3 protein: CASGVSGLEGNEQFF
clone size: NA
D gene: NA
V gene: TRBV6-5
J gene: TRBJ2-1

CDR3 DNA: TGTGCCAGTTCTACCGGGACTAGCGGGACGGAGGAGCAGTTCTTC
CDR3 protein: CASSTGTSGTEEQFF
clone size: few
D gene: TRBD2
V gene: TRBV19
J gene: TRBJ2-1

CDR3 DNA: TGTGCCAGCAGTGAAAGCCGGGACATCTCCTATGGCTACACCTTC
CDR3 protein: CASSESRDISYGYTF
clone size: NA
D gene: NA
V gene: TRBV6-1
J gene: TRBJ1-2

CDR3 DNA: TGTGCCACCAGTGATTTGTTTAACAATGAGCAGTTCTTC
CDR3 protein: CATSDLFNNEQFF
clone size: NA
D gene: NA
V gene: TRBV24-1
J gene: TRBJ2-1

CDR3 DNA: TGTGCCAGCAGTCGTTTAGCTTCGAACACCGGGGAGCTGTTTTTT
CDR3 protein: CASSRLASNTGELFF
clone size: NA
D gene: NA
V gene: TRBV7-3
J gene: TRBJ2-2

CDR3 DNA: TGTGCCAGCTCACCCGACAGGGAAAATGACGAGCAGTACTTC
CDR3 protein: CASSPDRENDEQYF
clone size: NA
D gene: TRBD1
V gene: TRBV18
J gene: TRBJ2-7

CDR3 DNA: TGTGCCACCCAAACACCCGCTGGAAACACCATATATTTT
CDR3 protein: CATQTPAGNTIYF
clone size: NA
D gene: NA
V gene: TRBV3-1/TRBV3-2
J gene: TRBJ1-3

CDR3 DNA: TGTGCCATCACACAAACCAGGGAATCTAACTATGGCTACACCTTC
CDR3 protein: CAITQTRESNYGYTF
clone size: NA
D gene: NA
V gene: TRBV10-3
J gene: TRBJ1-2

CDR3 DNA: TGTGCCAGCAGCCCCGCTACGGTTGAGCAGTTCTTC
CDR3 protein: CASSPATVEQFF
clone size: NA
D gene: NA
V gene: TRBV9
J gene: TRBJ2-1

CDR3 DNA: TGTGCCAGCAGCCAATACTGGGGCTGGGAGCAGTACTTC
CDR3 protein: CASSQYWGWEQYF
clone size: NA
D gene: NA
V gene: TRBV3-1/TRBV3-2
J gene: TRBJ2-7

CDR3 DNA: TGCGCCAGCAGCGCACCCTCCGGGACAGGGGGATCACCCCTCCACTTT
CDR3 protein: CASSAPSGTGGSPLHF
clone size: NA
D gene: TRBD1
V gene: TRBV5-1
J gene: TRBJ1-6

CDR3 DNA: TGTGCCAGCAGAACAGGAGACGGCTACAATGAGCAGTTCTTC
CDR3 protein: CASRTGDGYNEQFF
clone size: NA
D gene: NA
V gene: TRBV6-5
J gene: TRBJ2-1

CDR3 DNA: TGTGCCAGCTCCTCAGGGGTAAGCGGGACCTACGAGCAGTACTTC
CDR3 protein: CASSSGVSGTYEQYF
clone size: NA
D gene: NA
V gene: TRBV11-3
J gene: TRBJ2-7

CDR3 DNA: TGTGCCAGCTCACCACCCTCTGGGGGGAACTCCTACGAGCAGTACTTC
CDR3 protein: CASSPPSGGNSYEQYF
clone size: NA
D gene: NA
V gene: TRBV18
J gene: TRBJ2-7

CDR3 DNA: TGTGCCAGCAGCGAGAGCGGGACAGGGGAATACGAGCAGTACTTC
CDR3 protein: CASSESGTGEYEQYF
clone size: NA
D gene: TRBD1
V gene: TRBV9
J gene: TRBJ2-7

CDR3 DNA: TGTGCCAGCAGCCCCCACAGCGGGAGTATGATCGGGGAGCTGTTTTTT
CDR3 protein: CASSPHSGSMIGELFF
clone size: few
D gene: TRBD2
V gene: TRBV9
J gene: TRBJ2-2

CDR3 DNA: TGTGCCAGCAGATCTCGGACAGGGTGGCCGAACTATGGCTACACCTTC
CDR3 protein: CASRSRTGWPNYGYTF
clone size: NA
D gene: TRBD1
V gene: TRBV7-9
J gene: TRBJ1-2

CDR3 DNA: TGTGCCAGCTATACCTTGGGGGGGGTTGGGTATGGCTACACCTTC
CDR3 protein: CASYTLGGVGYGYTF
clone size: NA
D gene: NA
V gene: TRBV28
J gene: TRBJ1-2

CDR3 DNA: TGTGCCAGCAGTTACCGGGGTAGCAATCAGCCCCAGCATTTT
CDR3 protein: CASSYRGSNQPQHF
clone size: NA
D gene: NA
V gene: TRBV6-6
J gene: TRBJ1-5

CDR3 DNA: TGTGCCATCAGTGGGGGACAGGGGATTGAAGCTTTCTTT
CDR3 protein: CAISGGQGIEAFF
clone size: NA
D gene: TRBD1
V gene: TRBV10-3
J gene: TRBJ1-1

CDR3 DNA: TGTGCCAGCAGTTTTGAGGAGACCCAGTACTTC
CDR3 protein: CASSFEETQYF
clone size: NA
D gene: NA
V gene: TRBV27
J gene: TRBJ2-5

CDR3 DNA: TGTGCCAGCAGCTTAGAAGGCGGGAGGGCAAACGAGCAGTACTTC
CDR3 protein: CASSLEGGRANEQYF
clone size: NA
D gene: TRBD2
V gene: TRBV11-2
J gene: TRBJ2-7

CDR3 DNA: TGCAGCGTTGAAGGGACCGATAGCGGAACCTACAATGAGCAGTTCTTC
CDR3 protein: CSVEGTDSGTYNEQFF
clone size: once
D gene: NA
V gene: TRBV29-1
J gene: TRBJ2-1

CDR3 DNA: TGTGCCAGCAGCTTCCAGAGCACAGATACGCAGTATTTT
CDR3 protein: CASSFQSTDTQYF
clone size: NA
D gene: NA
V gene: TRBV11-3
J gene: TRBJ2-3

CDR3 DNA: TGTGCCAGCAGCGCCGGGACACTCCAAGAGACCCAGTACTTC
CDR3 protein: CASSAGTLQETQYF
clone size: once
D gene: NA
V gene: TRBV11-2
J gene: TRBJ2-5

CDR3 DNA: TGTGCCAGCAGCTTGGTACAGGAGCAAGAGACCCAGTACTTC
CDR3 protein: CASSLVQEQETQYF
clone size: NA
D gene: NA
V gene: TRBV5-4
J gene: TRBJ2-5

CDR3 DNA: TGTGCCAGCAGCTTAGACAGGGGGAAGACAGATACGCAGTATTTT
CDR3 protein: CASSLDRGKTDTQYF
clone size: NA
D gene: TRBD1
V gene: TRBV7-2
J gene: TRBJ2-3

CDR3 DNA: TGTGCCAGCTCTCGGGGGTTTGAAGCTTTCTTT
CDR3 protein: CASSRGFEAFF
clone size: NA
D gene: NA
V gene: TRBV18
J gene: TRBJ1-1

CDR3 DNA: TGTGCCAGCAGGGGACAGGGGGCTGACACCATATATTTT
CDR3 protein: CASRGQGADTIYF
clone size: NA
D gene: TRBD1
V gene: TRBV12-3/TRBV12-4
J gene: TRBJ1-3

CDR3 DNA: TGTGCCAGCAGTCGTACCGTGCGGGGATACAATGAGCAGTTCTTC
CDR3 protein: CASSRTVRGYNEQFF
clone size: NA
D gene: NA
V gene: TRBV4-2
J gene: TRBJ2-1

CDR3 DNA: TGCAGCGTTGAAGTCAGGGGCGGCTATGGCTACACCTTC
CDR3 protein: CSVEVRGGYGYTF
clone size: few
D gene: NA
V gene: TRBV29-1
J gene: TRBJ1-2

CDR3 DNA: TGCGCCAGCAGCTTGGGAGCCTCCATGAACACTGAAGCTTTCTTT
CDR3 protein: CASSLGASMNTEAFF
clone size: NA
D gene: NA
V gene: TRBV5-1
J gene: TRBJ1-1